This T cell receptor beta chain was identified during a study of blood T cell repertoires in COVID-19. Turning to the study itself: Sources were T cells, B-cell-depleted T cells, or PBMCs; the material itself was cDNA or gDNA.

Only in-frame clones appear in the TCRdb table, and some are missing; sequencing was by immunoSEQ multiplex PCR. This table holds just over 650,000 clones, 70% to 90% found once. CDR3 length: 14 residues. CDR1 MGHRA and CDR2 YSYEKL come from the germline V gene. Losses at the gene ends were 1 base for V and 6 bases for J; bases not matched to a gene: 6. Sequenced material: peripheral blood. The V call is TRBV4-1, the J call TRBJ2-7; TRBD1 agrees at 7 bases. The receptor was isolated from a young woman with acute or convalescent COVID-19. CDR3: CASSQGQGLTEQYF. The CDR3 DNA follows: TGCGCCAGCAGCCAAGGACAGGGTCTTACCGAGCAGTACTTC.